A single sample is the source of the 20 T cell receptor beta chains below, sequenced in a study of PD-1 blockade in classical Hodgkin lymphoma. The protocol was immunoSEQ multiplex PCR, while the TCRdb copy is restricted to in-frame clones and leaves out a portion. The table includes around 40,000 clones, around 80% detected once. Time point specified: cycle 4 day 1 (C4D1), after more than 5 weeks of nivolumab. All patients relapsed after autologous stem cell transplantation, and brentuximab vedotin exposure varied. Sequencing was performed on peripheral blood mononuclear cells (PBMCs), taken before the fourth cycle of nivolumab. These receptors all stem from a human donor with classical Hodgkin lymphoma.

V is TRBV9 and J is TRBJ2-1; either TRBD1 or TRBD2 may fit D (6 bases each). V lost 4 bases, J lost 6 bases, and 17 bases lay in between. The CDR3 sequence is 15 residues long. The germline CDR1 and CDR2 sequences are SGDLS and YYNGEE. CDR3 residues: CASSTGPGASNEQFF. The CDR3 region has the DNA TGTGCCAGCAGCACCGGGCCGGGGGCGAGCAATGAGCAGTTCTTC.

This chain links TRBV9 with TRBJ2-2, with 9 bases fitting TRBD1. This CDR3 is 17 amino acids long. The V gene end was trimmed by 7 bases and the J gene end by 1 base; junction bases not matched to a gene: 11. The V gene's germline CDR1 is SGDLS and CDR2 YYNGEE. The CDR3 DNA follows: TGTGCCAGCGAAGCGTGGCCGGGACAGGGGAACACCGGGGAGCTGTTTTTT. Translated: CASEAWPGQGNTGELFF. Using reference TRBV9 and TRBJ2-2 for the parts outside the CDR3, the full variable domain is DSGVTQTPKHLITATGQRVTLRCSPRSGDLSVYWYQQSLDQGLQFLIQYYNGEERAKGNILERFSAQQFPDLHSELNLSSLELGDSALYFCASEAWPGQGNTGELFFGEGSRLTVL.

The chain carries TRBV6-1 and TRBJ1-4; D ambiguous. CDR1 and CDR2 (germline): MNHNS, SASEGT. V dropped 2 bases and J dropped 3 bases, with 7 bases sitting between them. The CDR3 contains 14 residues. This CDR3 reads CASSERHANEKLFF. For the CDR3, the DNA is TGTGCCAGCAGTGAACGGCACGCTAATGAAAAACTGTTTTTT.

The V and J genes are TRBV9 and TRBJ2-7; D is uncertain. The V end lost 0 bases, the J end lost 2 bases, and 12 bases lay between the germline ends. Looked up from germline, CDR1 is SGDLS and CDR2 is YYNGEE. CDR3 size: 15 residues. CDR3: CASSVAPAITYEQYF. As DNA, the CDR3 is TGTGCCAGCAGCGTAGCCCCGGCCATTACCTACGAGCAGTACTTC.

The rearrangement joins TRBV2 to TRBJ1-5, with 9 positions matching TRBD1. The V gene's germline CDR1 is SNHLY and CDR2 FYNNEI. The CDR3 is 16 amino acids. V was clipped by 7 bases and J by 1 base; unmatched bases: 8. The CDR3 nucleotides read TGTGCCAGCACTCGGGACAGGGTAGGAAGCAATCAGCCCCAGCATTTT. The encoded protein is CASTRDRVGSNQPQHF.

The chain carries TRBV5-4 and TRBJ2-3, with TRBD2 identical over 12 bases. J was trimmed by 3 bases and V by 4 bases; bases with no gene match: 9. The CDR3 is 17 residues long. Germline V gene sequence: CDR1 SGHNT, CDR2 YYREEE (reference sequence). The CDR3 nucleotides read TGTGCCAGCAGCCTTGGGCTAGCGGGGGGGCCAACAGATACGCAGTATTTT. It is translated as CASSLGLAGGPTDTQYF.

This clone was found once. The V and J genes are TRBV10-3 and TRBJ2-7; TRBD2 is a possible D gene (7 bases). V was cut by 0 bases and J by 4 bases, with 25 bases left in between. The length of the CDR3 is 19 residues. The V gene's germline CDR1 is ENHRY and CDR2 SYGVKD. The CDR3 is CAISESVTGGGRTPYEQYF. CDR3 DNA: TGTGCCATCAGTGAGTCGGTAACTGGCGGGGGCCGAACTCCTTACGAGCAGTACTTC.

This chain links TRBV18 with TRBJ1-6; TRBD1 agrees at 8 bases. The CDR3 runs to 14 residues. Germline V gene sequence: CDR1 KGHSH, CDR2 LQKENI. V lost 3 bases to trimming and J lost 7 bases; unmatched junction nucleotides: 2. The CDR3 protein is CASSPGTGNSPLHF. The CDR3 nucleotides are TGTGCCAGCTCACCCGGGACAGGAAATTCACCCCTCCACTTT.

This CDR3 reads CASSSGYNEQFF. Here the CDR3 DNA reads TGTGCCAGCAGTTCGGGATACAATGAGCAGTTCTTC. The chain is built from TRBV27 and TRBJ2-1; maybe TRBD2 (5 bases). V lost 4 bases, J lost 4 bases, and 5 bases lay in between. The germline V gene encodes CDR1 MNHEY and CDR2 SMNVEV (reference sequence). This CDR3 region has 12 residues.

The rearrangement joins TRBV11-2 to TRBJ2-5, with 7 bases fitting TRBD1. Germline V CDR1 and CDR2: SGHAT, FQNNGV. The J segment lost 0 bases and the V segment lost 3 bases, leaving 10 bases of the junction unmatched. The CDR3 spans 17 residues. The CDR3 loop reads CASSLTRLTGNQETQYF. In DNA, the CDR3 is TGTGCCAGCAGCTTGACTCGCCTGACAGGGAACCAAGAGACCCAGTACTTC.

This chain links TRBV2 with TRBJ2-7, with a weak D call TRBD1 (5 bases). This CDR3 region has 13 residues. Germline assignment: CDR1 SNHLY and CDR2 FYNNEI. Trimming stripped 0 bases from V and 2 bases from J, with 5 bases between. The CDR3 DNA sequence: TGTGCCAGCAGTGAAGCGACAGCCTACGAGCAGTACTTC. Its protein is CASSEATAYEQYF.

This clone was counted once. The chain recombines TRBV7-8 with TRBJ1-6; 8 nucleotides line up with TRBD1. Germline CDR1 and CDR2: SGHVS and FQNEAQ. The V segment lost 1 base and the J segment 14 bases; nucleotides outside the gene matches: 10. This CDR3 comprises 15 residues. The CDR3 reads CASSLVEQGARTLHF. The DNA for the CDR3 is TGTGCCAGCAGCTTAGTAGAGCAGGGGGCTAGGACCCTCCACTTT.

This clone has only one observation. This sequence joins TRBV28 and TRBJ2-3; D is uncertain. The CDR3 runs 11 residues. V dropped 3 bases and J dropped 8 bases, with 6 bases sitting between them. Germline CDR1 MDHEN, CDR2 SYDVKM. CDR3 amino acids: CASSFDGTQYF. Written as DNA, the CDR3 is TGTGCCAGCAGTTTTGATGGTACGCAGTATTTT.

This clone occurred once. V is TRBV5-1 and J is TRBJ2-3; D call uncertain. From germline, CDR1 is SGHRS and CDR2 YFSETQ. The CDR3 sequence is 13 residues long. Trimming pared 0 bases from V and 4 bases from J, leaving 6 bases between. This CDR3 reads CASSLGGADTQYF. The DNA for the CDR3 is TGCGCCAGCAGCTTGGGTGGCGCAGATACGCAGTATTTT.

This clone was detected only once. The chain couples TRBV4-2 to TRBJ2-3; TRBD2 matches at 11 bases. The CDR3 consists of 18 residues. The V gene's germline CDR1 is LGHNA and CDR2 YNFKEQ. V lost 1 base, J lost 1 base, and 7 bases stayed unmatched. CDR3 amino acids: CASSQALAGACCTDTQYF. In DNA form, the CDR3 reads TGTGCCAGCAGCCAAGCACTAGCGGGGGCCTGTTGCACAGATACGCAGTATTTT.

The rearrangement joins TRBV7-2 to TRBJ1-2; TRBD1 matches 7 bases. J lost 8 bases, V lost 0 bases, and 6 bases had no gene match. The CDR3 is 14 amino acids. Germline V gene data show CDR1 as SGHTA and CDR2 as FQGNSA. For the CDR3, the DNA is TGTGCCAGCAGCTTAGCCAGACAGGGCGGAGGCTACACCTTC. Translated, it gives CASSLARQGGGYTF.

The J gene is TRBJ1-6, the V gene TRBV9; D is ambiguous. Trimming took off 0 bases at V and 7 bases at J, with 5 bases between the two ends. CDR1 SGDLS and CDR2 YYNGEE come from the germline V gene. The CDR3 totals 13 residues. The CDR3 DNA reads as TGTGCCAGCAGCGTAGGAGAGAATTCACCCCTCCACTTT. Translating gives CASSVGENSPLHF.

The chain links TRBV10-3 to TRBJ1-1; 8 bases map to TRBD1. Germline V gene data show CDR1 as ENHRY and CDR2 as SYGVKD. After removal of 11 bases from V and 2 bases from J, the junction contained 16 bases not matched to a gene. CDR3 length: 16 residues. The CDR3 loop is CAVSDHRGMYNTEAFF. CDR3 bases: TGTGCCGTATCTGATCACAGGGGGATGTACAACACTGAAGCTTTCTTT.

A few counts support this clone. The gene calls are TRBV10-1 and TRBJ2-1, with a weak D call TRBD2 (5 bases). Trimming took off 8 bases at V and 4 bases at J, with 9 bases between the two ends. The CDR3 runs to 12 residues. Germline CDR1 WNHNN, CDR2 SYGVQD (reference sequence). The CDR3 DNA sequence: TGCGCCAGCGGGGAGCGGTACAATGAGCAGTTCTTC. It translates to CASGERYNEQFF.

The chain carries TRBV2 and TRBJ2-3; TRBD2 is a possible D gene (5 bases). V lost 4 bases and J lost 0, with 11 bases in between. CDR3 length: 15 residues. Per the germline V gene, CDR1 is SNHLY and CDR2 is FYNNEI. CDR3: CASSVETTSTDTQYF. CDR3 nucleotide sequence: TGTGCCAGCAGTGTCGAGACTACAAGCACAGATACGCAGTATTTT.